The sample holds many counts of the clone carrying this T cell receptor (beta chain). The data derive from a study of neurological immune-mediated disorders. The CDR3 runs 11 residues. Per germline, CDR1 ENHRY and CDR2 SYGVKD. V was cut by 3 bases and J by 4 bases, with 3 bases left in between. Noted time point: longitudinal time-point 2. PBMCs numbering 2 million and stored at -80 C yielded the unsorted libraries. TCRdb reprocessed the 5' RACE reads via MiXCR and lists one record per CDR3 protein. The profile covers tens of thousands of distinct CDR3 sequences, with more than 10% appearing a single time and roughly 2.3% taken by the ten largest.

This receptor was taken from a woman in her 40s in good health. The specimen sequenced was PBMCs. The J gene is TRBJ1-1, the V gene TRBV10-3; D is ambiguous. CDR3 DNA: TGTGCCATCAGTGAAGCCACTGAAGCTTTCTTT. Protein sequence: CAISEATEAFF.